A single sample gave rise to the 3 T cell receptor beta chains below, sequenced in a study of CD8 T cells in ankylosing spondylitis. Whole-study results and caveats: Ankylosing spondylitis blood appeared to carry a characteristic TCR beta motif of under ten highly homologous variants.

Antigen specificity for these receptors is unknown. TCRdb recomputed calls from the 5' RACE reads with MiXCR, one row per CDR3 protein. The table has about 540,000 distinct CDR3 sequences, about 13% seen once. Material: blood, either unsorted or a sorted T cell fraction (not recorded which). All receptors derive from a male donor with ankylosing spondylitis.

This clonotype occurred a few times. The rearrangement links TRBV4-1 to TRBJ1-5, with no clear D. This CDR3 has 18 amino acids. The germline gives CDR1 MGHRA, CDR2 YSYEKL. Trimming left V 2 bases short and J 1 base short, with 18 bases between. The CDR3 here is CASSQSTWTPASNQPQHF. In DNA, the CDR3 is TGCGCCAGCAGCCAATCTACTTGGACCCCGGCCAGCAATCAGCCCCAGCATTTT.

This clonotype was counted between two and nine times. The chain recombines TRBV20-1 with TRBJ1-3; D is uncertain. Germline loops: CDR1 DFQATT, CDR2 SNEGSKA (reference sequence). CDR3 size: 12 residues. V lost 5 bases to trimming and J lost 1 base, with 6 bases between them. In nucleotides, the CDR3 is TGCAGTGCTGAGGCTTCTGGAAACACCATATATTTT. Encoded protein: CSAEASGNTIYF.

This sequence joins TRBV10-1 and TRBJ2-4; tentative D call: TRBD2 (6 bases). V was trimmed by 1 base and J by 6 bases, leaving 13 bases between them. CDR3 size: 15 residues. Germline CDR1 and CDR2: WNHNN and SYGVQD (reference sequence). This CDR3 is CASSEWGDLGNIQYF. The CDR3 DNA is TGCGCCAGCAGTGAGTGGGGGGATCTCGGAAACATTCAGTACTTC.